The entry that follows covers one T cell receptor (beta chain) sequence. This sample was taken from a study of blood T cell repertoires in COVID-19. Study in general: The United States, Italy and Spain were the sources of the acute and convalescent COVID-19 samples. Nucleic acid was either cDNA or gDNA, and it came from T cells, B-cell-depleted T cells, or PBMCs.

In the original processing: It was from reference gene primer amplification that nucleated cell counts were estimated. TCRdb's copy holds only in-frame clones and misses some; the assay was immunoSEQ multiplex PCR. The V and J calls and clone size were taken over from that table, and D and trimming were inferred from the DNA. Here the sample spans about 73,000 clones, 83% being singletons. This CDR3 has 14 residues. Germline V CDR1 and CDR2: SGHNT, YYREEE (reference sequence). V gave up 2 bases and J gave up 2 bases, with 7 bases separating them. The TCR comes from a woman in her fifties or sixties with acute or convalescent COVID-19. This sequence joins TRBV5-4 and TRBJ1-4; D is uncertain. Sequenced: peripheral blood. The CDR3 spells CASSFQATNEKLFF. In DNA form, the CDR3 reads TGTGCCAGCAGCTTTCAGGCCACTAATGAAAAACTGTTTTTT.